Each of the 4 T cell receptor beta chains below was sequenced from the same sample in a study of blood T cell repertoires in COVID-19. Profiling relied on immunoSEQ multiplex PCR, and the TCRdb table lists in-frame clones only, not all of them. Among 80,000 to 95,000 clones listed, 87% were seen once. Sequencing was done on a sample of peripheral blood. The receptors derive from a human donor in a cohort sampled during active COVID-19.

This CDR3 is CASSYSVRDYGYTF. CDR3 DNA sequence: TGTGCCAGCAGTTACTCGGTCAGGGACTATGGCTACACCTTC. The chain carries TRBV6-5 and TRBJ1-2, with a weak D call TRBD1 (5 bases). This CDR3 has 14 residues. The V gene lost 0 bases and the J gene lost 3 bases, with 8 bases spanning the gap. Germline V lookup: CDR1 MNHEY, CDR2 SVGAGI.

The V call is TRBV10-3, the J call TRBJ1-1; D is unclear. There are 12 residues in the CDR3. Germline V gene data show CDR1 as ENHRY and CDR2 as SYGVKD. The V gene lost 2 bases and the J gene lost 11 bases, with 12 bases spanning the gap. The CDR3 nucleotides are TGTGCCATCAGTGAGCAGGAATATGTGGCTTTCTTT. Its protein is CAISEQEYVAFF.

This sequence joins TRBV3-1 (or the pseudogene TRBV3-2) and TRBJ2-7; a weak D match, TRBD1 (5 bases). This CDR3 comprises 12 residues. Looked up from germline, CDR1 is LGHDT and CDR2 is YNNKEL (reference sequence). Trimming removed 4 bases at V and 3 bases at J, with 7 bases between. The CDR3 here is CASSPTDYEQYF. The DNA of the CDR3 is TGTGCCAGCAGCCCGACAGACTACGAGCAGTACTTC.

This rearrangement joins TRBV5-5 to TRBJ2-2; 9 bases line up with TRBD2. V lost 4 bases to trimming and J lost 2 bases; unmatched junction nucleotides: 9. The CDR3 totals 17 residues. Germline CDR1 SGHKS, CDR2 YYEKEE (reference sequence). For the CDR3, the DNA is TGTGCCAGCAGCCGCCGCTCGACTAGCGGAAACACCGGGGAGCTGTTTTTT. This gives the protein CASSRRSTSGNTGELFF.